A selection of T cell receptor beta chains follows, all from one sample in a study of blood T cell repertoires in COVID-19. Here immunoSEQ multiplex PCR was the method, and the copy in TCRdb shows in-frame clones only, minus some. Here the sample spans a few hundred thousand clones, 80% being singletons. Sequencing was carried out using peripheral blood. Receptors were obtained from a human donor in a cohort sampled during active COVID-19. CDR3s include the opening cysteine and the closing phenylalanine or tryptophan. The D gene is left open where the match is weak. Clone size, where shown, is once, few, many, or a class for clones that have expanded.

cdr3_aa | cdr3_nt | j_call | v_call | d_call | clone_size
CASSYGVNYEQYF | TGTGCCAGCAGTTACGGAGTAAACTACGAGCAGTACTTC | TRBJ2-7 | TRBV6-2/TRBV6-3 | NA | few
CASSLVSGGVGSYNEQFF | TGTGCCAGCAGCTTAGTTAGCGGGGGGGTTGGATCCTACAATGAGCAGTTCTTC | TRBJ2-1 | TRBV7-8 | TRBD2 | NA
CASSLEGGKTIYF | TGTGCCAGCAGCTTAGAGGGGGGTAAAACCATATATTTT | TRBJ1-3 | TRBV11-2 | NA | NA
CASLSRTGVYGYTF | TGTGCCAGCCTGTCTCGGACAGGGGTGTATGGCTACACCTTC | TRBJ1-2 | TRBV2 | TRBD1 | few
CASSVAQAFNYGYTF | TGTGCCAGCAGTGTTGCGCAGGCTTTTAACTATGGCTACACCTTC | TRBJ1-2 | TRBV2 | NA | once
CASSGVTGVGYGYTF | TGTGCCAGCAGCGGAGTGACAGGGGTAGGGTATGGCTACACCTTC | TRBJ1-2 | TRBV2 | TRBD1 | NA
CASSFSGGSNQPQHF | TGCGCCAGCAGCTTCTCGGGGGGGAGCAATCAGCCCCAGCATTTT | TRBJ1-5 | TRBV5-1 | NA | once
CASSLAGGDYNEQFF | TGCGCCAGCAGCTTGGCGGGGGGCGACTACAATGAGCAGTTCTTC | TRBJ2-1 | TRBV5-1 | NA | NA
CASSFGGQQGNEQFF | TGTGCCAGCAGCTTTGGGGGCCAACAGGGGAATGAGCAGTTCTTC | TRBJ2-1 | TRBV5-4 | TRBD1 | NA
CASSNFGQDHEQYF | TGTGCCAGCAGTAACTTCGGACAGGACCACGAGCAGTACTTC | TRBJ2-7 | TRBV2 | TRBD1 | NA
CANLRTGGPYEQYF | TGTGCCAACCTTAGGACAGGGGGCCCGTACGAGCAGTACTTC | TRBJ2-7 | TRBV27 | TRBD1 | NA
CASIPWDRVTDTQYF | TGTGCCAGCATCCCTTGGGACAGGGTCACAGATACGCAGTATTTT | TRBJ2-3 | TRBV6-5 | TRBD1 | NA
CASSYGTGSVNYGYTF | TGTGCCAGCAGTTACGGGACAGGGTCAGTTAACTATGGCTACACCTTC | TRBJ1-2 | TRBV6-5 | TRBD1 | many
CASSRAANTEAFF | TGTGCCAGCAGCCGCGCGGCGAACACTGAAGCTTTCTTT | TRBJ1-1 | TRBV7-2 | NA | few
CASSLQGSRERYTEAFF | TGTGCCAGCAGCCTACAGGGTTCAAGAGAGCGGTACACTGAAGCTTTCTTT | TRBJ1-1 | TRBV5-4 | NA | NA
CASSLQGHTRETQYF | TGTGCCAGCAGCCTTCAGGGGCACACAAGAGAGACCCAGTACTTC | TRBJ2-5 | TRBV5-5 | NA | many
CASSNWPRGLRLAGKGEQFF | TGTGCCAGTAGTAATTGGCCTAGGGGTTTAAGACTAGCGGGAAAGGGTGAGCAGTTCTTC | TRBJ2-1 | TRBV19 | TRBD2 | NA
CASTWGVEGGAEQYF | TGTGCCAGCACTTGGGGAGTTGAAGGAGGGGCCGAGCAGTACTTC | TRBJ2-7 | TRBV2 | NA | NA